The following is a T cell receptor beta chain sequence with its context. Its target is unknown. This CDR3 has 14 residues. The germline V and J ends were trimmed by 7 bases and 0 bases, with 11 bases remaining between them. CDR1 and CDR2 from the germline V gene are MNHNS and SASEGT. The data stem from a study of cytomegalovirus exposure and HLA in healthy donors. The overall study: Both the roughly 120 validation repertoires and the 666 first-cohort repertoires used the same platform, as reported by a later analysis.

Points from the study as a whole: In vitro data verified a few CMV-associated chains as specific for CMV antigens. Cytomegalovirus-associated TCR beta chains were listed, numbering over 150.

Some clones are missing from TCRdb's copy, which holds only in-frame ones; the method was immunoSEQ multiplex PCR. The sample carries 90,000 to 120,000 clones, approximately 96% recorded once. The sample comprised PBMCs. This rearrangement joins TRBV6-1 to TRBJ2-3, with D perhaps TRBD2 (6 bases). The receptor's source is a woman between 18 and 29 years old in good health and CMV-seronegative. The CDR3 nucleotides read TGTGCCAGCAAGTCAGGGACTAGCACAGATACGCAGTATTTT. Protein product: CASKSGTSTDTQYF.